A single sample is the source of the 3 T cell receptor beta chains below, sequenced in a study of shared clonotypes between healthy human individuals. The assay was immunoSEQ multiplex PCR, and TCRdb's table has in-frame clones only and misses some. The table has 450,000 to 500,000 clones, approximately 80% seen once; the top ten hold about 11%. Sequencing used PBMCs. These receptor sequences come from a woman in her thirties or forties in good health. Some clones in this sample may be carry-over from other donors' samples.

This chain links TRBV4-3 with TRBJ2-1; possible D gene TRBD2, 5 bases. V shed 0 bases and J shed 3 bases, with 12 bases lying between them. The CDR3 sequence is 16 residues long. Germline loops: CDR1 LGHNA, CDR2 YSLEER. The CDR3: CASSQERRLSYNEQFF. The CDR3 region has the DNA TGCGCCAGCAGCCAAGAGCGGAGACTAAGCTACAATGAGCAGTTCTTC.

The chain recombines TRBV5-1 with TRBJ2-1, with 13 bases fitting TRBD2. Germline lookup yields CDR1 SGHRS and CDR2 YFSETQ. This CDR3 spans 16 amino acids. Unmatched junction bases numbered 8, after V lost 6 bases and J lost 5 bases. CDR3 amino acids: CASTQLAGGFDNEQFF. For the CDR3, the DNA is TGCGCCAGCACCCAACTAGCGGGAGGGTTCGACAATGAGCAGTTCTTC.

DNA of the CDR3: TGTGCCAGCAGCTTAGTTGGGGCCACGGCGGGGGCAGCCCAGTACTTC. Translating it yields CASSLVGATAGAAQYF. V usage is TRBV7-9 and J usage is TRBJ2-5; D is possibly TRBD2 (7 bases). The CDR3 has 16 residues. V was cut by 1 base and J by 9 bases, with 21 bases left in between. Germline CDR1 reads SEHNR; CDR2 reads FQNEAQ (reference sequence).